This T cell receptor beta chain was recorded in a study of graft-versus-host responses after intestinal transplantation. Study in general: Transplant types were multivisceral, liver-intestinal, or isolated intestinal. The whole recipient group had anti-thymocyte globulin induction followed by tacrolimus and steroids for roughly three years.

TCRdb's table, derived via immunoSEQ multiplex PCR, lists solely in-frame clones and lacks some. The table lists some 39,000 clones, around 92% of them singletons. The length of the CDR3 is 13 residues. Trimming left V 8 bases short and J 0 bases short, with 10 bases between. CDR1 and CDR2 (germline): MDHEN, SYDVKM. Of note for this clone: The antigen is unknown.

Study-level points and caveats: Graft-versus-host to host-versus-graft clonal ratios in allografts were high in patients with graft-donor T cell macrochimerism. GvH clones appeared in recipient marrow, some first in ileum or blood.

The sample was PBMCs, taken approximately 270 days after transplant. The TCR was taken from a human patient who received an intestinal transplant, so some T cells may come from the graft donor. The chain employs TRBV28 and TRBJ2-5, with TRBD2 as a possible D gene (5 bases). The CDR3 coding sequence is TGTGCCAGCTTCACTAGGTACCAAGAGACCCAGTACTTC. Translation gives CASFTRYQETQYF.